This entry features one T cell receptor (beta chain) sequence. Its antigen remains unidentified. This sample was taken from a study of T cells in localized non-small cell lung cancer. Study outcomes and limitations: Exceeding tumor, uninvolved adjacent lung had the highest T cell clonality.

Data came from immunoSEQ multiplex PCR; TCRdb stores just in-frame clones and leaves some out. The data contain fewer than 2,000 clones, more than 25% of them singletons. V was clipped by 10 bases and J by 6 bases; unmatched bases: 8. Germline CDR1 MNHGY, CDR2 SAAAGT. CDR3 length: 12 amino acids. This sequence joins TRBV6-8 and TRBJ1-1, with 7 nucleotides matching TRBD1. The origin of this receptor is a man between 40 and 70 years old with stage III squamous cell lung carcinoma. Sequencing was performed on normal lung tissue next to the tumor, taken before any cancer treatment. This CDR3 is CAISSTGAEAFF. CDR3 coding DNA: TGTGCCATCTCCTCTACAGGGGCTGAAGCTTTCTTT.